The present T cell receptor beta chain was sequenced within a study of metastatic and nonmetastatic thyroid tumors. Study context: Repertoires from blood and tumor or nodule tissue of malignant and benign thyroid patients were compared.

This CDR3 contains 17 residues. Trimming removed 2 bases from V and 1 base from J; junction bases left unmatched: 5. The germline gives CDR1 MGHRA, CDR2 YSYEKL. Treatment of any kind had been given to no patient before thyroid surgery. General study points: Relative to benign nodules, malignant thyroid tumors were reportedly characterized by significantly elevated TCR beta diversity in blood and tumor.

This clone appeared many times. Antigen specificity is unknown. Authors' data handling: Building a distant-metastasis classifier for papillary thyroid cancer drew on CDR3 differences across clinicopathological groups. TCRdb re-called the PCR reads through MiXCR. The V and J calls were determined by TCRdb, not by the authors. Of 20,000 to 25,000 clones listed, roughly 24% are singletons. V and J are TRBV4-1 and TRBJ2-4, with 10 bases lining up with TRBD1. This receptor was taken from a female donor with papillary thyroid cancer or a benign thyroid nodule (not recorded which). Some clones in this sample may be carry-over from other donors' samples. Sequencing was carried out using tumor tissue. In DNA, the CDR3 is TGCGCCAGCAGCCAACCGACAGGGGGCGTGGCCAAAAACATTCAGTACTTC. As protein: CASSQPTGGVAKNIQYF.